This passage covers 18 T cell receptor beta chains from one sample sequenced in a study of CD8 T cells in ankylosing spondylitis. TCRdb re-called the 5' RACE reads with MiXCR, one entry per CDR3 protein. The table shows around 120,000 distinct CDR3 sequences, with roughly 13% occurring only once. Input material: blood, either unsorted or a sorted T cell fraction (not recorded which). Receptors originate from a female donor with ankylosing spondylitis or in good health (not recorded which).

CDR3 DNA: TGTGCCATCAGCCGCGGGGGGTACGATGAGCAGTTCTTC. Protein: CAISRGGYDEQFF. This sequence joins TRBV10-3 and TRBJ2-1; 8 nucleotides agree with TRBD2. Germline values: CDR1 ENHRY, CDR2 SYGVKD. J was trimmed by 8 bases and V by 6 bases; bases with no gene match: 6. This CDR3 comprises 13 residues.

This clonotype was recorded a few times. The chain combines TRBV10-1 with TRBJ2-7; TRBD2 matches at 11 bases. The CDR3 is 18 residues long. Germline CDR1 is WNHNN and CDR2 is SYGVQD (reference sequence). V was pared by 8 bases and J by 3 bases, with 18 bases of the junction left unmatched. The CDR3 loop is CASLTGASGRWNNYEQYF. CDR3 in DNA: TGCGCCAGCTTAACCGGCGCTAGCGGGAGGTGGAATAACTACGAGCAGTACTTC.

Many counts were recorded for this clonotype. The chain uses TRBV3-1 and TRBJ2-3; 9 nucleotides line up with TRBD1. Germline V CDR1 and CDR2: LGHDT, YNNKEL (reference sequence). J was trimmed by 1 base and V by 4 bases; bases with no gene match: 9. CDR3 length: 17 amino acids. CDR3 DNA: TGTGCCAGCAGCCCGCACCCCGGGACAGGGCGCACAGATACGCAGTATTTT. Its protein is CASSPHPGTGRTDTQYF.

This clonotype was counted only a few times. J is TRBJ1-3 and V is TRBV5-1; D gene uncertain. Per the germline V gene, CDR1 is SGHRS and CDR2 is YFSETQ. Between the trimmed V and J ends, which lost 4 bases and 2 bases, there was a span of 10 bases. This CDR3 has 14 residues. The CDR3: CASSEGRPGNTIYF. CDR3 in DNA: TGCGCCAGCAGCGAGGGCAGGCCTGGAAACACCATATATTTT. Filled out from reference TRBV5-1 and TRBJ1-3, the complete variable domain reads KAGVTQTPRYLIKTRGQQVTLSCSPISGHRSVSWYQQTPGQGLQFLFEYFSETQRNKGNFPGRFSGRQFSNSRSEMNVSTLELGDSALYLCASSEGRPGNTIYFGEGSWLTVV.

J is TRBJ2-3 and V is TRBV13; 7 nucleotides match TRBD1. V shed 5 bases and J 3 bases; nucleotides not matched to a gene: 11. The CDR3 spans 16 residues. CDR1 and CDR2 from the germline V gene are PRHDT and FYEKMQ (reference sequence). The CDR3 here is CASSIAGTEITDTQYF. CDR3 coding DNA: TGTGCCAGCAGCATAGCCGGGACAGAGATAACAGATACGCAGTATTTT.

This sequence joins TRBV5-1 and TRBJ2-3; D unresolved. Trimming shortened V by 0 bases and J by 0 bases, and 5 bases separated the two germline ends. The CDR3 consists of 14 residues. Germline V gives CDR1 SGHRS, CDR2 YFSETQ. The CDR3 here is CASSLGISTDTQYF. The CDR3 coding sequence is TGCGCCAGCAGCTTGGGTATTAGCACAGATACGCAGTATTTT.

The table lists this clonotype with many counts. V usage is TRBV20-1 and J usage is TRBJ2-1, with D perhaps matching TRBD2 (6 bases). The CDR3 length is 13 residues. CDR1 is DFQATT and CDR2 is SNEGSKA in the germline V gene (reference sequence). V lost 7 bases, J lost 8 bases, and 18 bases lay in between. CDR3 in DNA: TGCAGTGTTGGGACTGGCGGCGCGTATGAGCAGTTCTTC. This encodes CSVGTGGAYEQFF.

There are many counts of this clonotype. This rearrangement joins TRBV5-6 to TRBJ1-2; D not resolved. CDR3 length: 13 residues. CDR1 and CDR2 (germline): SGHDT, YYEEEE. V lost 4 bases to trimming and J lost 3 bases, with 10 bases between them. The CDR3 nucleotides read TGTGCCAGCAGCCCGGCGTCTTACTATGGCTACACCTTC. This encodes CASSPASYYGYTF.

At least ten counts were recorded for this clonotype. J is TRBJ2-7 and V is TRBV7-9; 14 bases fit TRBD2. V was clipped by 4 bases and J by 3 bases; unmatched bases: 5. CDR1 is SEHNR and CDR2 is FQNEAQ in the germline V gene (reference sequence). This CDR3 is 16 amino acids long. Here the CDR3 reads CASSSGGLAGVYEQYF. The CDR3 DNA sequence: TGTGCCAGCAGCTCGGGGGGACTAGCGGGAGTCTACGAGCAGTACTTC.

The V call is TRBV20-1, the J call TRBJ2-7; perhaps TRBD2 as D (5 bases). CDR1 and CDR2 from the germline V gene are DFQATT and SNEGSKA (reference sequence). CDR3 length: 15 amino acids. V was shortened by 6 bases and J by 4 bases, with 22 bases between the two germline ends. CDR3 DNA: TGCAGTGCCCTCAATACGGGGAAGGCCCTGTACGAGCAGTACTTC. Its protein is CSALNTGKALYEQYF.

This clonotype has a count of ten or more. This rearrangement joins TRBV20-1 to TRBJ2-1; no clear D gene. Germline-derived CDR1 and CDR2 are DFQATT and SNEGSKA (reference sequence). V lost 0 bases and J 8 bases, leaving 11 bases between the germline ends. This CDR3 region has 13 residues. CDR3 in amino acids: CSARESVSHEQFF. The DNA for the CDR3 is TGCAGTGCTAGAGAATCGGTTTCCCATGAGCAGTTCTTC.

This rearrangement joins TRBV29-1 to TRBJ2-3; no reliable D call. This CDR3 is 15 amino acids long. Trimming took 3 bases from V and 0 from J, leaving 13 bases between them. Germline V gene data show CDR1 as SQVTM and CDR2 as ANQGSEA. CDR3 DNA sequence: TGCAGCGTTGATAGTCCAGGCCCTAGCACAGATACGCAGTATTTT. Residues: CSVDSPGPSTDTQYF.

This clonotype has at least ten counts. The chain has TRBV12-3 or TRBV12-4 and TRBJ2-1, with 12 nucleotides matching TRBD2. The ends lost 7 bases at V and 4 bases at J; junction bases unmatched: 5. The CDR3 is 15 residues long. In nucleotides, the CDR3 is TGTGCCAGCACCCTAGCGGGGGGGCCATACAATGAGCAGTTCTTC. Protein product: CASTLAGGPYNEQFF.

There are many counts of this clonotype. The chain uses TRBV6-6 and TRBJ2-5, with TRBD1 matching over 8 bases. The V gene end was trimmed by 2 bases and the J gene end by 5 bases; junction bases not matched to a gene: 1. The germline V gene encodes CDR1 MNHNY and CDR2 SVGAGI (reference sequence). The CDR3 is made up of 13 amino acids. CDR3 DNA sequence: TGTGCCAGCAGTTACGGGACAGGCGAGACCCAGTACTTC. Translating it yields CASSYGTGETQYF.

There are a few counts of this clonotype. The chain uses TRBV7-9 and TRBJ2-3; a possible D gene is TRBD2 (5 bases). With 1 base removed from V and 0 bases from J, the gap between germline ends came to 8 bases. From germline, CDR1 is SEHNR and CDR2 FQNEAQ (reference sequence). This CDR3 has 15 amino acids. CDR3 sequence reads: CASSLVRASTDTQYF. As DNA, the CDR3 is TGTGCCAGCAGCTTAGTGCGGGCAAGCACAGATACGCAGTATTTT.

This clonotype was observed a few times. This chain connects TRBV6-5 to TRBJ2-2; 7 positions agree with TRBD2. The germline gives CDR1 MNHEY, CDR2 SVGAGI. This CDR3 has 14 amino acids. Trimming removed 0 bases from V and 6 bases from J; junction bases left unmatched: 1. CDR3 residues: CASSYSGGAGELFF. In nucleotides, the CDR3 is TGTGCCAGCAGTTACTCGGGGGGGGCCGGGGAGCTGTTTTTT.

The chain links TRBV5-1 to TRBJ2-7, with 9 bases lining up with TRBD2. J gave up 2 bases and V 4 bases, and 10 bases lay outside the gene matches. This CDR3 is 16 amino acids long. Germline V CDR1 and CDR2: SGHRS, YFSETQ. In nucleotides, the CDR3 is TGCGCCAGCAGCAGCAATAGCGGGGGTGTCCCCTACGAGCAGTACTTC. Its translation: CASSSNSGGVPYEQYF.

This chain connects TRBV19 to TRBJ1-5, with D unclear. Germline CDR1 LNHDA, CDR2 SQIVND (reference sequence). The CDR3 is made up of 14 amino acids. Trimming left V 3 bases short and J 3 bases short, with 9 bases between. The CDR3 nucleotides read TGTGCCAGTAGTATTGCAGGAAACAATCAGCCCCAGCATTTT. Its translation: CASSIAGNNQPQHF.